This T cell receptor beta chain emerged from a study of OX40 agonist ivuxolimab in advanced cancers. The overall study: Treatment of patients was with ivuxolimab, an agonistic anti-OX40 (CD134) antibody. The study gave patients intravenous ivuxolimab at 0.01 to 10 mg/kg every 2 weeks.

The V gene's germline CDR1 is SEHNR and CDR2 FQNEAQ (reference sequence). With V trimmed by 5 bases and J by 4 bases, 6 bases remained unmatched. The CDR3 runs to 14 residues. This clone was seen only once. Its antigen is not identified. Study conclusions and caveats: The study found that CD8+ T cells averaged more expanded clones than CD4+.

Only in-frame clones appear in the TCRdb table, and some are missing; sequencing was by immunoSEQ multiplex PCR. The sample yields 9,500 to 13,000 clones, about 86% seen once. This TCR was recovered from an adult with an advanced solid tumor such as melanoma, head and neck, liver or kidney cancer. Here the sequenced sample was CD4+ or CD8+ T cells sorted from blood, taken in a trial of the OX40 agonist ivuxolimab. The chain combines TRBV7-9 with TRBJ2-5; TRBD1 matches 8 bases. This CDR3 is CASSQGQGGETQYF. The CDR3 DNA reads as TGTGCCAGCAGCCAAGGACAGGGTGGAGAGACCCAGTACTTC.